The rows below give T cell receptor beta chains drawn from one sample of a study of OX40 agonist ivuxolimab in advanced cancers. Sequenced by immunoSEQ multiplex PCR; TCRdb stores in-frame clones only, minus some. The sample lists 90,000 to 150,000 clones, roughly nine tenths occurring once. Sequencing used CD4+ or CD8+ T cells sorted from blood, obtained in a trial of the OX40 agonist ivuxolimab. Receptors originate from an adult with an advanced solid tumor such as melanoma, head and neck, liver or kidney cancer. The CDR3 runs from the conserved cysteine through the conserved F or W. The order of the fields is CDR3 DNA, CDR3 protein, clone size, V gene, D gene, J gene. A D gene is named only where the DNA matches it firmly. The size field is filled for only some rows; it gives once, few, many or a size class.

DNA: TGTGCCAGCAGCCCAACCGGGACAGCCTATGGCTACACCTTC
CDR3: CASSPTGTAYGYTF
size: -
V: TRBV9
D: TRBD1
J: TRBJ1-2

DNA: TGTGCCAGCAGCTTAGGGTTACAGGGAGGTTACGAGCAGTACTTC
CDR3: CASSLGLQGGYEQYF
size: once
V: TRBV11-2
D: -
J: TRBJ2-7

DNA: TGTGCCAGCAGCTTAGCAGAAGAGACCCAGTACTTC
CDR3: CASSLAEETQYF
size: once
V: TRBV7-9
D: -
J: TRBJ2-5

DNA: TGTGCCAGCAGCGCAGGACAGCCAAATAGCAATCAGCCCCAGCATTTT
CDR3: CASSAGQPNSNQPQHF
size: -
V: TRBV7-2
D: -
J: TRBJ1-5

DNA: TGTGCCAGCAGTGCGGAGGGGGGATACAATGAGCAGTTCTTC
CDR3: CASSAEGGYNEQFF
size: few
V: TRBV6-4
D: -
J: TRBJ2-1

DNA: TGTGCCAGCAGAGAACGCGGTCGCGGGGTAGGCACTGAAGCTTTCTTT
CDR3: CASRERGRGVGTEAFF
size: -
V: TRBV28
D: -
J: TRBJ1-1

DNA: TGTGCCAGCAGCTGGGACGGGCGTTACTACGAGCAGTACTTC
CDR3: CASSWDGRYYEQYF
size: -
V: TRBV5-4
D: -
J: TRBJ2-7

DNA: TGCGCCAGCAGCCAAGTAGTGGGCGACGAGCAGTACTTC
CDR3: CASSQVVGDEQYF
size: -
V: TRBV4-3
D: -
J: TRBJ2-7

DNA: TGTGCCAGCAGACAGGACAGGGCTTCAATCGGGACCCAGTACTTC
CDR3: CASRQDRASIGTQYF
size: -
V: TRBV2
D: TRBD1
J: TRBJ2-5

DNA: TGTGCCAGCAGCTCCCCAGGGACAGGGTTCCGAAAACTGTTTTTT
CDR3: CASSSPGTGFRKLFF
size: -
V: TRBV7-2
D: TRBD1
J: TRBJ1-4

DNA: TGCGCCAGCAGCCCATTTTTGGACCCACGGAACACCATATATTTT
CDR3: CASSPFLDPRNTIYF
size: -
V: TRBV4-1
D: -
J: TRBJ1-3

DNA: TGTGCCAGCAGCTTACGGTGGGGACAGTTTCTATCACCCCTCCACTTT
CDR3: CASSLRWGQFLSPLHF
size: once
V: TRBV7-2
D: TRBD1
J: TRBJ1-6

DNA: TGTGCCAGTAGTATAGATCTAGCCAGGGACGGTGAAGCTTTCTTT
CDR3: CASSIDLARDGEAFF
size: -
V: TRBV19
D: -
J: TRBJ1-1

DNA: TGTGCCAGCTCACCCCTAGAGACTACAATTTCGCAGTTCTTC
CDR3: CASSPLETTISQFF
size: -
V: TRBV18
D: -
J: TRBJ2-1

DNA: TGTGCCAGCAGCTTAGCGCAGCTCTACGAGCAGTACTTC
CDR3: CASSLAQLYEQYF
size: -
V: TRBV7-8
D: -
J: TRBJ2-7

DNA: TGTGCCAGCAGCTTTCGAACCCTAGCGGGGGGGCCCCAAGATACGCAGTATTTT
CDR3: CASSFRTLAGGPQDTQYF
size: -
V: TRBV7-2
D: TRBD2
J: TRBJ2-3

DNA: TGTGCCAGCAGTTACTCGGGCCTCACCTACGAGCAGTACTTC
CDR3: CASSYSGLTYEQYF
size: few
V: TRBV6-5
D: -
J: TRBJ2-7

DNA: TGTGCCAGCAGCCAACCGGACAGGGAAGAGACCCAGTACTTC
CDR3: CASSQPDREETQYF
size: -
V: TRBV4-2
D: TRBD1
J: TRBJ2-5

DNA: TGTGCCAGTAAGGCCTCGACAGGGACCTACGAGCAGTACTTC
CDR3: CASKASTGTYEQYF
size: -
V: TRBV19
D: TRBD1
J: TRBJ2-7

DNA: TGTGCCAGCAGCCTAAACAATGAGCAGTTCTTC
CDR3: CASSLNNEQFF
size: -
V: TRBV4-2
D: -
J: TRBJ2-1

DNA: TGCGCCAGCAGCCAAGATCTCGGTACGGGCACAGATACGCAGTATTTT
CDR3: CASSQDLGTGTDTQYF
size: -
V: TRBV4-3
D: -
J: TRBJ2-3

DNA: TGTGCCAGCAGCCCTCAGGGACTGCCTAATTCACCCCTCCACTTT
CDR3: CASSPQGLPNSPLHF
size: few
V: TRBV7-3
D: -
J: TRBJ1-6

DNA: TGCGCCAGCTGGGGGGACACTGAAGCTTTCTTT
CDR3: CASWGDTEAFF
size: few
V: TRBV5-1
D: -
J: TRBJ1-1

DNA: TGTGCCAGCAGCCAAATTCAGGGAGTCTATGGCTACACCTTC
CDR3: CASSQIQGVYGYTF
size: -
V: TRBV14
D: -
J: TRBJ1-2

DNA: TGTGCCAGCAGCGTAAACCCCGGGGGCGGGACCAAGGGAAGCTACGAGCAGTACTTC
CDR3: CASSVNPGGGTKGSYEQYF
size: -
V: TRBV9
D: -
J: TRBJ2-7

DNA: TGTGCCAGCAGCAAATTCGGACAGCTCCAAGAGACCCAGTACTTC
CDR3: CASSKFGQLQETQYF
size: -
V: TRBV7-3
D: -
J: TRBJ2-5

DNA: TGTGCCTGGAGTGTACCGCCCCCAGGGGGTCAGCCCCAGCATTTT
CDR3: CAWSVPPPGGQPQHF
size: -
V: TRBV30
D: TRBD1
J: TRBJ1-5

DNA: TGTGCCAGCAGCGTAGATCCTAGCGGGGGGTTTGAAGGCGAGCAGTACTTC
CDR3: CASSVDPSGGFEGEQYF
size: -
V: TRBV9
D: TRBD2
J: TRBJ2-7

DNA: TGTGCCAGCAGCCAGGGACTAGCGACAGATACGCAGTATTTT
CDR3: CASSQGLATDTQYF
size: -
V: TRBV7-2
D: TRBD2
J: TRBJ2-3

DNA: TGCGCCAGCAGCTTGGCCGGGGCCTCTAGCTACAATGAGCAGTTCTTC
CDR3: CASSLAGASSYNEQFF
size: -
V: TRBV5-1
D: -
J: TRBJ2-1

DNA: TGTGCCAGCAGCCGGACAGCTTCTTTTTCACCCCTCCACTTT
CDR3: CASSRTASFSPLHF
size: -
V: TRBV11-3
D: -
J: TRBJ1-6

DNA: TGTGCCAGCAGACCAGGGGTGGGAGAGACCCAGTACTTC
CDR3: CASRPGVGETQYF
size: -
V: TRBV7-2
D: -
J: TRBJ2-5

DNA: TGCAGTGCTAGAGGACAGACTGAAGCTTTCTTT
CDR3: CSARGQTEAFF
size: -
V: TRBV20-1
D: -
J: TRBJ1-1

DNA: TGTGCCAGCAGTTTAATTAAATCGGGGACAGGGGGTGGAACTGAAGCTTTCTTT
CDR3: CASSLIKSGTGGGTEAFF
size: -
V: TRBV27
D: TRBD1
J: TRBJ1-1

DNA: TGTGCCAGCTCCCCCGGGACAGGGATCAATGAGCAGTTCTTC
CDR3: CASSPGTGINEQFF
size: -
V: TRBV7-2
D: TRBD1
J: TRBJ2-1

DNA: TGTGCCAGCACTGGAGGGCTACCCAACACTGAAGCTTTCTTT
CDR3: CASTGGLPNTEAFF
size: -
V: TRBV25-1
D: -
J: TRBJ1-1

DNA: TGTGCCAGCAGTGAAGGGAACCGGGGGAGTAATTCACCCCTCCACTTT
CDR3: CASSEGNRGSNSPLHF
size: -
V: TRBV6-1
D: -
J: TRBJ1-6

DNA: TGTGCCAGCTCACCACCTGAGGCCGGGGCCAAAAACATTCAGTACTTC
CDR3: CASSPPEAGAKNIQYF
size: -
V: TRBV18
D: -
J: TRBJ2-4

DNA: TGCAGCGTTGATAGCGGGAGCACAGATACGCAGTATTTT
CDR3: CSVDSGSTDTQYF
size: -
V: TRBV29-1
D: TRBD2
J: TRBJ2-3

DNA: TGTGCCAGTAGTACGAATGCGGTAGCGGCCAGCTCCTACAATGAGCAGTTCTTC
CDR3: CASSTNAVAASSYNEQFF
size: once
V: TRBV19
D: -
J: TRBJ2-1

DNA: TGTGCCAGCTCACCCGGACAGGGTAGGACTTACGAGCAGTACTTC
CDR3: CASSPGQGRTYEQYF
size: -
V: TRBV18
D: TRBD1
J: TRBJ2-7

DNA: TGCAGCGTTGCGGACAGCCAAGAGACCCAGTACTTC
CDR3: CSVADSQETQYF
size: -
V: TRBV29-1
D: -
J: TRBJ2-5

DNA: TGTGCCAGCAGCCCCGGACAGGGAAAAGAGACCCAGTACTTC
CDR3: CASSPGQGKETQYF
size: -
V: TRBV5-4
D: TRBD1
J: TRBJ2-5

DNA: TGTGCCTGGACCTTGACAGGGTTACGGGGCTACACCTTC
CDR3: CAWTLTGLRGYTF
size: -
V: TRBV30
D: TRBD1
J: TRBJ1-2

DNA: TGTGCCAGCTCACCGGGGACAGGGGCCACCGGGGAGCTGTTTTTT
CDR3: CASSPGTGATGELFF
size: -
V: TRBV18
D: TRBD1
J: TRBJ2-2

DNA: TGTGCCAGCAGCTCAACAGGGACACGGGGTGGCTACACCTTC
CDR3: CASSSTGTRGGYTF
size: few
V: TRBV7-9
D: -
J: TRBJ1-2

DNA: TGCAGCGCTAACAGGGGTACGAACACTGAAGCTTTCTTT
CDR3: CSANRGTNTEAFF
size: -
V: TRBV29-1
D: TRBD1
J: TRBJ1-1

DNA: TGTGCCAGCAGTTTGTCCCGACAGGGAAGCGGTTTCTTC
CDR3: CASSLSRQGSGFF
size: -
V: TRBV28
D: TRBD1
J: TRBJ2-7

DNA: TGTGCCAGCAGCCCGGCCCCAGGGGCCGGCGAAGCTTTCTTT
CDR3: CASSPAPGAGEAFF
size: -
V: TRBV7-9
D: -
J: TRBJ1-1

DNA: TGTGCCAGCAGCTTAGATCAATCAGATACGCAGTATTTT
CDR3: CASSLDQSDTQYF
size: few
V: TRBV11-2
D: -
J: TRBJ2-3

DNA: TGTGCCAGCAGCTTATCCCAGGTTTATCAGCCCCAGCATTTT
CDR3: CASSLSQVYQPQHF
size: -
V: TRBV7-8
D: -
J: TRBJ1-5

DNA: TGTGCCAGCTGCTGGCAGGGTGGCGAAAAACTGTTTTTT
CDR3: CASCWQGGEKLFF
size: -
V: TRBV2
D: -
J: TRBJ1-4

DNA: TGTGCCAGCAGCTTAGCGGATATACCCCATAATTCACCCCTCCACTTT
CDR3: CASSLADIPHNSPLHF
size: once
V: TRBV7-8
D: -
J: TRBJ1-6